This T cell receptor (beta chain) was recovered during a study of T-cell memory formation after mild COVID-19. 5'RACE with constant-segment primers yielded barcoded, UMI-tagged TCR alpha and TCR beta cDNA libraries. TCRdb reprocessed the 5' RACE reads via MiXCR and lists one record per CDR3 protein. The top ten hold 20% to 25% of the sample, which has approximately 390,000 distinct CDR3 sequences, roughly 15% seen once. This clonotype was counted between two and nine times. Its cognate antigen is unknown. Study outcomes and limitations: Pre-infection memory held some responding clones, suggesting pre-existing cross-reactive T cells responded. Contracting CD8+ clones were enriched in EMRA, CD4+ mainly in CM and EM.

The TCR originated in a man between 18 and 29 years old who had mild COVID-19 (a few samples of this study predate the infection). Cell type and time point are not known. What was sequenced was PBMCs or a T cell subset sorted from them (not recorded which).

CDR3 region: CASSLAISTEAFF. CDR3 nucleotide sequence: TGCGCCAGCAGCTTGGCCATTAGCACTGAAGCTTTCTTT. This chain joins TRBV5-1 and TRBJ1-1; D not certain. Germline V gene sequence: CDR1 SGHRS, CDR2 YFSETQ. The CDR3 runs 13 residues. Deletions cut 0 bases from V and 4 bases from J, with 7 bases between.